This TCR beta chain was documented in a study of beta chain features in type 1 diabetes. Overall study findings and caveats: Type 1 diabetes patients had moderately but significantly shorter TCRB CDR3s in all four CD4+ subsets.

Purity of each sorted population was above 95%. The CDR3 has 10 amino acids. Germline CDR1 SEHNR, CDR2 FQNEAQ (reference sequence). Trimming removed 5 bases from V and 8 bases from J, with 5 bases in between. Expressed TCRB transcripts were sequenced because the isolated RNA had all been reverse transcribed beforehand. Repertoires were generated with immunoSEQ multiplex PCR, while TCRdb's copy carries only in-frame clones and drops some. The sample yields 640,000 or so clones, roughly 13% seen once. Comment on this clone: Its antigen is still unknown.

Sequenced sample: naive CD4+ T cells from blood. This clonotype originated in a man aged 18 to 29 with type 1 diabetes. V and J are TRBV7-9 and TRBJ2-3, with D unresolved. In nucleotides, the CDR3 is TGTGCCAGCAGCCAGAGTACGCAGTATTTT. This translates into CASSQSTQYF.